These 22 T cell receptor beta chains were sequenced from one sample in a study of memory B cells and T cells in multiple sclerosis. Some clones are missing from TCRdb's copy, which holds only in-frame ones; the method was immunoSEQ multiplex PCR. Of several thousand clones listed, under 60% are singletons. Sequencing was carried out using memory (CD45RO+) CD8+ T cells from blood. The source is a human donor with multiple sclerosis.

The genes are TRBV19 and TRBJ1-2, with 8 bases identical to TRBD1. There are 15 residues in the CDR3. Germline V gene lookup returns CDR1 LNHDA and CDR2 SQIVND (reference sequence). V shed 6 bases, J shed 3 bases, and the junction held 9 bases outside the gene matches. CDR3 nucleotides: TGTGCCAGTAGGATCCTGACAGGGGAAGACTATGGCTACACCTTC. It specifies CASRILTGEDYGYTF.

This chain connects TRBV4-1 to TRBJ1-2, with D possibly TRBD1 on 6 matching bases. The CDR3 sequence is 15 residues long. V was pared by 4 bases and J by 0 bases, with 12 bases between. Germline lookup yields CDR1 MGHRA and CDR2 YSYEKL. Here the CDR3 reads CASSPIQGANYGYTF. The CDR3 coding sequence is TGCGCCAGCAGCCCGATACAGGGTGCTAACTATGGCTACACCTTC.

V and J are TRBV27 and TRBJ2-1; D is undetermined. The CDR3 extends over 10 amino acids. Germline CDR1 is MNHEY and CDR2 is SMNVEV (reference sequence). V was trimmed by 8 bases and J by 10 bases, leaving 9 bases between them. The CDR3 sequence: CASGGQEQFF. The CDR3 coding sequence is TGTGCCAGCGGTGGGCAGGAGCAGTTCTTC.

The V call is TRBV12-2, the J call TRBJ1-2; the table gives TRBD1 as D, unverified against the DNA. TRBV12-2 is termed a pseudogene. The CDR3 length is 14 residues. CDR3 protein: CASRFDIIGRGYTF. The DNA of the CDR3 is TGTGCAAGTCGCTTCGACATCATAGGCCGCGGCTACACCTTC.

V and J are TRBV14 and TRBJ2-5; TRBD2 agrees at 7 bases. V trimming: 4 bases; J trimming: 5 bases; junction bases outside the gene matches: 13. The CDR3 runs to 16 residues. The V gene's germline CDR1 is SGHDN and CDR2 FVKESK. CDR3 amino acids: CASSRFGGSLRETQYF. DNA of the CDR3: TGTGCCAGCAGCCGGTTTGGCGGGAGTCTCCGCGAGACCCAGTACTTC.

The chain carries TRBV5-5 and TRBJ1-1; unclear D gene. The germline V gene encodes CDR1 SGHKS and CDR2 YYEKEE (reference sequence). Trimming pared 6 bases from V and 4 bases from J, leaving 7 bases between. This CDR3 is built from 11 residues. The CDR3 loop reads CASNAGTEAFF. The CDR3 bases are TGTGCCAGCAATGCGGGCACTGAAGCTTTCTTT.

J is TRBJ1-5 and V is TRBV27; weak D call: TRBD1 (5 bases). The V end was cut by 0 bases, the J end by 5 bases, with 5 bases between. The CDR3 extends over 13 amino acids. Germline V gene sequence: CDR1 MNHEY, CDR2 SMNVEV (reference sequence). The CDR3 spells CASSLSGHQPQHF. The DNA for the CDR3 is TGTGCCAGCAGTTTATCGGGGCATCAGCCCCAGCATTTT.

This rearrangement joins TRBV13 to TRBJ2-7, with D possibly TRBD2 on 5 matching bases. The V and J ends lost 4 bases and 1 base respectively, with 14 bases between them. Germline V gene sequence: CDR1 PRHDT, CDR2 FYEKMQ (reference sequence). CDR3 size: 15 residues. CDR3 in amino acids: CASSWRQAVSYEQYF. CDR3 coding DNA: TGTGCCAGCAGCTGGAGGCAGGCCGTGTCCTACGAGCAGTACTTC.

This clone was counted between two and nine times. V gene TRBV27 combines with J gene TRBJ2-7; TRBD1 matches at 7 bases. V trimming: 4 bases; J trimming: 0 bases; junction bases outside the gene matches: 6. There are 15 residues in the CDR3. Germline-derived CDR1 and CDR2 are MNHEY and SMNVEV (reference sequence). Written as DNA, the CDR3 is TGTGCCAGCAGTTCCCGGACAGGTAGCTCCTACGAGCAGTACTTC. Protein: CASSSRTGSSYEQYF.

The chain employs TRBV18 and TRBJ2-3, with TRBD2 matching over 9 bases. The CDR3 totals 18 residues. Trimming at V came to 3 bases and at J to 4 bases, leaving 14 bases not matched to a gene. Looked up from germline, CDR1 is KGHSH and CDR2 is LQKENI. In DNA form, the CDR3 reads TGTGCCAGCTCACCCTCGGGGCGGGGGGGCCTGTTTCCAGATACGCAGTATTTT. Translation gives CASSPSGRGGLFPDTQYF.

The rearrangement joins TRBV25-1 to TRBJ2-3, with a weak D call TRBD2 (7 bases). The CDR3 has 16 amino acids. Germline V gives CDR1 MGHDK, CDR2 SYGVNS. Trimming stripped 10 bases from V and 2 bases from J, with 22 bases between. CDR3 DNA: TGTGCCACCAGAGGGGGGGGGAGGGTTTTCACAGATACGCAGTATTTT. Translation gives CATRGGGRVFTDTQYF.

This chain uses TRBV11-2 with TRBJ1-6; unclear D gene. The CDR3 totals 14 residues. Germline V gene data show CDR1 as SGHAT and CDR2 as FQNNGV. V was shortened by 1 base and J by 3 bases, with 4 bases between the two germline ends. The CDR3 loop is CASSLGLYNSPLHF. CDR3 nucleotide sequence: TGTGCCAGCAGCTTAGGTCTCTATAATTCACCCCTCCACTTT.

The V and J genes are TRBV6-1 and TRBJ2-7; weak D call: TRBD2 (7 bases). Between the trimmed V and J ends, which lost 5 bases and 3 bases, there was a span of 11 bases. The CDR3 is 13 amino acids. CDR1 is MNHNS, CDR2 SASEGT, per germline. The CDR3 region is CASSKGGYYEQYF. The CDR3 DNA sequence: TGTGCCAGCAGTAAGGGGGGGTACTACGAGCAGTACTTC.

The chain has TRBV28 and TRBJ2-2, with 13 bases fitting TRBD2. The germline CDR1 and CDR2 sequences are MDHEN and SYDVKM. The CDR3 contains 16 residues. V gave up 6 bases and J gave up 2 bases; unmatched junction bases: 3. DNA of the CDR3: TGTGCCAGCAGCCCGGGACTAGCGGGAAACACCGGGGAGCTGTTTTTT. The encoded protein is CASSPGLAGNTGELFF.

Concerning this clone: Other DNA variants within this sample encode the same CDR3. The chain couples TRBV9 to TRBJ2-3; D possibly corresponds to TRBD2 (5 bases). The CDR3 loop spans 14 amino acids. V dropped 4 bases and J dropped 0 bases, with 9 bases sitting between them. Germline values: CDR1 SGDLS, CDR2 YYNGEE. The CDR3 sequence: CASSRSGSTDTQYF. CDR3 nucleotides: TGTGCCAGCAGCCGGAGCGGAAGCACAGATACGCAGTATTTT.

V is TRBV28 and J is TRBJ1-2; 7 bases agree with TRBD1. Germline CDR1 and CDR2: MDHEN and SYDVKM. The CDR3 spans 16 residues. V gave up 5 bases and J gave up 1 base; unmatched junction bases: 10. CDR3 sequence (DNA): TGTGCCAGCAGTAGGGGGGACAGTCCCCATAACTATGGCTACACCTTC. As protein: CASSRGDSPHNYGYTF.

The rearrangement uses TRBV19 and TRBJ2-1, with a tentative D call TRBD1 (6 bases). The germline V and J ends were trimmed by 7 bases and 9 bases, with 13 bases remaining between them. The germline V gene has CDR1 LNHDA and CDR2 SQIVND (reference sequence). The CDR3 covers 12 residues. CDR3 sequence: CASTGTPPEQFF. CDR3 DNA: TGTGCCAGTACCGGGACACCACCTGAGCAGTTCTTC.

The chain recombines TRBV2 with TRBJ2-7; 7 bases fit TRBD1. Trimming took 7 bases from V and 1 from J; bases not matched to a gene: 13. Germline V gene sequence: CDR1 SNHLY, CDR2 FYNNEI. The CDR3 is 16 residues long. CDR3 bases: TGTGCCAGCACCCCCCCAACAGGGGCCTCATCCTACGAGCAGTACTTC. It yields the protein CASTPPTGASSYEQYF.

The V call is TRBV28, the J call TRBJ1-2; 8 nucleotides align to TRBD1. Germline values: CDR1 MDHEN, CDR2 SYDVKM. CDR3 length: 16 amino acids. V was pared by 6 bases and J by 3 bases, with 12 bases of the junction left unmatched. CDR3 DNA: TGTGCCAGCAGCTCCTTATACAGGGGGGAGCACTATGGCTACACCTTC. The encoded protein is CASSSLYRGEHYGYTF.

A few counts support this clone. An end of the junction differs from the germline gene, which may be a read error. The chain recombines TRBV11-2 with TRBJ1-5; D unresolved. The germline V gene encodes CDR1 SGHAT and CDR2 FQNNGV. This CDR3 comprises 13 residues. The chain's CDR3 is CASSLTSIQPQHF. DNA for the CDR3: TGTGCCAGCAGCCTCACGAGCATTCAGCCCCAGCATTTT. Full variable domain (outside the CDR3, taken from reference TRBV11-2 and TRBJ1-5): EAGVAQSPRYKIIEKRQSVAFWCNPISGHATLYWYQQILGQGPKLLIQFQNNGVVDDSQLPKDRFSAERLKGVDSTLKIQPAKLEDSAVYLCASSLTSIQPQHFGDGTRLSIL.

The genes are TRBV2 and TRBJ2-7; possible D gene TRBD1, 5 bases. V lost 6 bases, J lost 3 bases, and 12 bases lay in between. Germline V gene lookup returns CDR1 SNHLY and CDR2 FYNNEI. The CDR3 extends over 13 amino acids. The CDR3 sequence is CASSRKQDYEQYF. As DNA, the CDR3 is TGTGCCAGCAGCAGAAAACAGGACTACGAGCAGTACTTC.

Of note for this clone: This CDR3 is also generated by other DNA sequences in the sample. The genes are TRBV5-1 and TRBJ2-5; TRBD2 might be the D (5 bases). The V gene's germline CDR1 is SGHRS and CDR2 YFSETQ. Trimming stripped 2 bases from V and 0 bases from J, with 8 bases between. The CDR3 has 14 residues. In nucleotides, the CDR3 is TGCGCCAGCAGCTTTTCCGGGAACCAAGAGACCCAGTACTTC. It codes for CASSFSGNQETQYF.